The present T cell receptor beta chain was sequenced within a study of blood T cells in healthy people across ages. General study results and limits: Per million T cells, TCR beta diversity dropped about linearly as age rose.

The second PCR ran about 6 to 12 cycles with a sample-barcoded 5' primer and J-beta primers. Each CDR3 protein gets one entry after TCRdb re-called the 5' RACE reads with MiXCR. The sample lists around 500,000 distinct CDR3 sequences; 25% to 35% were seen once. On this clonotype: Its antigen remains unidentified. A junction boundary mismatches the germline segment, possibly from a read error.

PBMCs were isolated at a quantity of at least 6 million per sample. The CDR3 has 15 amino acids. Germline-derived CDR1 and CDR2 are SGHTA and FQGTGA. These data also formed part of another study, on T cells of mothers and their children. That source adds: The people who donated were three healthy Caucasian mothers and their six children. Sequencing returned over 9 million TCR beta CDR3 reads per mother and several million per child.

The gene calls are TRBV7-3 and TRBJ2-1; the match to TRBD1 covers 7 bases. Sequencing was performed on blood. The TCR sequence derives from a boy younger than 10 in good health. The CDR3 sequence is CVSSLQGTEYNEQFF. The CDR3 DNA is TGTGTCAGCAGCTTACAGGGGACGGAATACAATGAGCAGTTCTTC.